Given below is one TCR beta chain in context. Its antigen remains unknown. The DNA is omitted, as the CDR3 cannot be located on it reliably, and the CDR3 follows TCRdb's listing. The CDR3 is made up of 17 amino acids, end residues included. This entry comes from a study of OX40 agonist ivuxolimab in advanced cancers. The study's findings and limits: In the 0.1 to 3.0 mg/kg range, CD4+ and CD8+ blood T cells had expanded clonally by week 6. Fewer expanded clones were found on average in CD4+ than in CD8+ T cells.

Only in-frame clones appear in the TCRdb table, and some are missing; sequencing was by immunoSEQ multiplex PCR. The data show over 5,500 clones, with 55% to 75% seen just once and roughly a third held by the top ten. The chain is built from TRBV1 and TRBJ2-6; the DNA was not used to check the table's D call, TRBD1. TRBV1 is recorded as a pseudogene. The sample consisted of CD4+ or CD8+ T cells sorted from blood, taken in a trial of the OX40 agonist ivuxolimab. The TCR comes from an adult with an advanced solid tumor such as melanoma, head and neck, liver or kidney cancer. CDR3 loop: CTSRYSCAQSRANVLTF.